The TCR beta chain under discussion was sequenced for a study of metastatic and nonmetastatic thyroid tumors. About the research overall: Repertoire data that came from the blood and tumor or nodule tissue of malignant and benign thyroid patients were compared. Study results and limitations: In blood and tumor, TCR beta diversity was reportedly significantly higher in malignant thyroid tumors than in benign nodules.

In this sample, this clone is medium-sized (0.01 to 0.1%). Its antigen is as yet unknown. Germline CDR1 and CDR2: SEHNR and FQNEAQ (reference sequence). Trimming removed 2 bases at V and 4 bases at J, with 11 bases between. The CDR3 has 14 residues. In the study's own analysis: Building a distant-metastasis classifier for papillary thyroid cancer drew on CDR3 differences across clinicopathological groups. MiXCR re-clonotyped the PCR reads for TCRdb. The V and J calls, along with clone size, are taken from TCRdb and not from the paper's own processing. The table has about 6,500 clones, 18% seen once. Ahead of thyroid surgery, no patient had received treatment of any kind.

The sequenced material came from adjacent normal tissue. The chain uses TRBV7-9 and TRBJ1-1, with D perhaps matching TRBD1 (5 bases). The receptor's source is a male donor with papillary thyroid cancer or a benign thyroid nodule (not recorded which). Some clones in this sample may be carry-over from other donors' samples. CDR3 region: CASSLRAGVTEAFF. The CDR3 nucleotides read TGTGCCAGCAGCTTACGGGCGGGGGTCACTGAAGCTTTCTTT.